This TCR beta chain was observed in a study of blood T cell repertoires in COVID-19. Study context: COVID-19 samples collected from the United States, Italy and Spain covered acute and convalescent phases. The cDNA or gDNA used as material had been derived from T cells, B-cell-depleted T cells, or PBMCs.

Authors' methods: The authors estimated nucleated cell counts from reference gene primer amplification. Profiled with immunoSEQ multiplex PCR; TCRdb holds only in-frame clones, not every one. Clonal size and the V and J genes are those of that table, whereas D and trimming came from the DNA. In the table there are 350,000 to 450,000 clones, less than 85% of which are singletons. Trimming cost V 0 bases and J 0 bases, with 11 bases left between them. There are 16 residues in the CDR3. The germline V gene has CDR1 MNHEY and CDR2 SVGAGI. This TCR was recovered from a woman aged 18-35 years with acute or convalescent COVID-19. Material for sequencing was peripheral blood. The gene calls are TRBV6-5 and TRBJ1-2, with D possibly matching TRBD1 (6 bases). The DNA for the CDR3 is TGTGCCAGCAGTTACTCTCGGACAGCGTCTAACTATGGCTACACCTTC. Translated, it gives CASSYSRTASNYGYTF.